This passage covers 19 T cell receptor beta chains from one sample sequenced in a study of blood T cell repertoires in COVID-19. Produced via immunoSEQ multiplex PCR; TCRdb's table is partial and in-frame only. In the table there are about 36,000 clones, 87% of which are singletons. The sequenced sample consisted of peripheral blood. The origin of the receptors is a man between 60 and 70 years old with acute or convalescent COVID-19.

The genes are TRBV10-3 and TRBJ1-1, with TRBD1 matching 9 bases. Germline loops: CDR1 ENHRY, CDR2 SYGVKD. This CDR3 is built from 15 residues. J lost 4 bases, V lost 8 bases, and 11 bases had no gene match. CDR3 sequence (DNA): TGTGCCATCGATCGGCATGGACAGGGGTCCACTGAAGCTTTCTTT. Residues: CAIDRHGQGSTEAFF.

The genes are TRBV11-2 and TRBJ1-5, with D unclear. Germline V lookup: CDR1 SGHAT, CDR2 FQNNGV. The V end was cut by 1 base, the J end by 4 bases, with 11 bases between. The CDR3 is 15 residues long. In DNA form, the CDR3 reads TGTGCCAGCAGCTTAGGCTCGTCGGGTAATCAGCCCCAGCATTTT. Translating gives CASSLGSSGNQPQHF.

The CDR3 DNA sequence: TGTGCCAGCAGTTTAGTTCCAGGGGACGAGCAGTACGTC. It codes for CASSLVPGDEQYV. The rearrangement uses TRBV12-3 or TRBV12-4 and TRBJ2-7, with D possibly matching TRBD1 (6 bases). The CDR3 covers 13 residues. Trimming left V 1 base short and J 5 bases short, with 9 bases between.

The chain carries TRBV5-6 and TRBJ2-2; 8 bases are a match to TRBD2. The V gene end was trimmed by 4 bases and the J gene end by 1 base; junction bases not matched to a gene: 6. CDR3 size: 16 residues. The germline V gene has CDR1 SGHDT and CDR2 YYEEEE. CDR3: CASSTSGGLNTGELFF. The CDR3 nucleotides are TGTGCCAGCAGCACATCGGGGGGGTTGAACACCGGGGAGCTGTTTTTT.

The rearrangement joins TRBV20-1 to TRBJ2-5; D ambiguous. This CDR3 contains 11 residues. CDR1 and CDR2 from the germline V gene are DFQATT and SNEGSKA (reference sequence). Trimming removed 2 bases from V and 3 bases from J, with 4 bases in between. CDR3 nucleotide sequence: TGCAGTGCTAGACCCGAAGAGACCCAGTACTTC. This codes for CSARPEETQYF.

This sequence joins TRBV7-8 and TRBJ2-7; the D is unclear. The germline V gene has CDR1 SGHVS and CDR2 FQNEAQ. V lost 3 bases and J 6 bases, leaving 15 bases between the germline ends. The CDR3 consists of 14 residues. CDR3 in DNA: TGTGCCAGCAGCTTGCAGACCGGAAGGAGCGAGCAGTACGTC. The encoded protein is CASSLQTGRSEQYV.

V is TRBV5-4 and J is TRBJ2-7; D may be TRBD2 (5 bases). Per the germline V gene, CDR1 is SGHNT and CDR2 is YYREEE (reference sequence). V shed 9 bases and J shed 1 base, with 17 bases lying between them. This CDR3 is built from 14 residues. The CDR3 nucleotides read TGTGCCACCCGAGAGGGAACGTTGTCCTACGAGCAGTACGTC. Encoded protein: CATREGTLSYEQYV.

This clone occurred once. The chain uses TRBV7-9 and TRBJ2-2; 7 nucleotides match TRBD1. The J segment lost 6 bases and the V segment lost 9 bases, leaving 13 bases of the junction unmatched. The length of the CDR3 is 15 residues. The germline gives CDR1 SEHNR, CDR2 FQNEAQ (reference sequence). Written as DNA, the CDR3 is TGTGCCAGGGGGCCCGGGACAGTGGGGGCCGGGGAGCTGTTTTTT. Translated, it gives CARGPGTVGAGELFF.

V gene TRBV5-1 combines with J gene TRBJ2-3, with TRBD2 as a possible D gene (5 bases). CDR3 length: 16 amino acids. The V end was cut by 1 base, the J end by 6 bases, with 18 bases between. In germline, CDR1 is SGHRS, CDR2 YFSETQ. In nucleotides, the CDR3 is TGCGCCAGCAGCTTGAATTCGCCAGGAGGTCAGGATACGCAGTATTTT. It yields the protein CASSLNSPGGQDTQYF.

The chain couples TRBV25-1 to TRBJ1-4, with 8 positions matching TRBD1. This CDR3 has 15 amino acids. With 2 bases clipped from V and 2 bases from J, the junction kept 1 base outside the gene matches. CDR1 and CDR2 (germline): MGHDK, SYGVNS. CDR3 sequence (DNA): TGTGCCAGCAGTGAAGCAGGGGGCACTAATGAAAAACTGTTTTTT. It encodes CASSEAGGTNEKLFF.

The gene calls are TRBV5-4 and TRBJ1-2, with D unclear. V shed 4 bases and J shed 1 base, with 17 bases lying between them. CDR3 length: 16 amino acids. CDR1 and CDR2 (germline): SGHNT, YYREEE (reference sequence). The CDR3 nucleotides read TGTGCCAGCAGCCCACCCCCCTCCCCGAGTAACTATGGCTACACCTTC. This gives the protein CASSPPPSPSNYGYTF.

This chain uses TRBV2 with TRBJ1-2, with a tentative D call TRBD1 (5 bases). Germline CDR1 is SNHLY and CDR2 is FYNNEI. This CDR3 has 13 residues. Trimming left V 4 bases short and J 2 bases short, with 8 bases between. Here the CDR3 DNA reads TGTGCCAGCAGTGCAGACAGCAACTATGGCTACACCTTC. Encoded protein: CASSADSNYGYTF.

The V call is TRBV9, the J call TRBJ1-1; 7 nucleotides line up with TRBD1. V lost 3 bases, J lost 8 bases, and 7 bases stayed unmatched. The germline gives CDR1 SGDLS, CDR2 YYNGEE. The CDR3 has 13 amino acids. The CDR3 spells CASSGNRDREAFF. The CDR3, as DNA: TGTGCCAGCAGCGGGAACCGGGACAGAGAAGCTTTCTTT.

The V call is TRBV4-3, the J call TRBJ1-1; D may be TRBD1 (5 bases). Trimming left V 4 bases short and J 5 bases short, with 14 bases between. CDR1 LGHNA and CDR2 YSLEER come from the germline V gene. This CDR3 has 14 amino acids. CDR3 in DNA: TGCGCCAGCAGCCCCGGGACCCGGGGGACTGAAGCTTTCTTT. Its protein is CASSPGTRGTEAFF.

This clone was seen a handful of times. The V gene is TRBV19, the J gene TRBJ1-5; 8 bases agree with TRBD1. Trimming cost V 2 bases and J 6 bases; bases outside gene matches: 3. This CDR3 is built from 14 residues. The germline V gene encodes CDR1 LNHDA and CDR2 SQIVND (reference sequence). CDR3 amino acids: CASSIQGASQPQHF. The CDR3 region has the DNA TGTGCCAGTAGTATACAGGGGGCTAGTCAGCCCCAGCATTTT.

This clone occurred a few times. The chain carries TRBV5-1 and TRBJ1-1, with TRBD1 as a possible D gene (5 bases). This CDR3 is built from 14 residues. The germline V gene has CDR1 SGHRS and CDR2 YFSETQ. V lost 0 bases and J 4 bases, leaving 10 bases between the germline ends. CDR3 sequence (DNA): TGCGCCAGCAGCTTGGTCGGGGGGTCCACTGAAGCTTTCTTT. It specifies CASSLVGGSTEAFF.

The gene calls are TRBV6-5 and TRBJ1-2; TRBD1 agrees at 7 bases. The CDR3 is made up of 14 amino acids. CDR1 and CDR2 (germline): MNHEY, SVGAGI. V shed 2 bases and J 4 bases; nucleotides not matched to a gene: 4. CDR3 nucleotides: TGTGCCAGCAGTTACGGGGGACAGCCCTATGGCTACACCTTC. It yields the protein CASSYGGQPYGYTF.

This chain's CDR3 is CASSLTVDISTDTQYF. Written as DNA, the CDR3 is TGTGCCAGCAGTTTAACGGTGGACATTAGCACAGATACGCAGTATTTT. The V call is TRBV27, the J call TRBJ2-3, with a possible D match to TRBD1 (5 bases). V lost 2 bases to trimming and J lost 0 bases, with 12 bases between them. Germline lookup yields CDR1 MNHEY and CDR2 SMNVEV (reference sequence). The length of the CDR3 is 16 residues.

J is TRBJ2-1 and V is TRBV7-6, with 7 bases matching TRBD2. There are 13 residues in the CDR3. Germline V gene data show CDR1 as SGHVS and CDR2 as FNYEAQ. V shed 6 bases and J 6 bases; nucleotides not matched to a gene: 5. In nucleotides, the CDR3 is TGTGCCAGCAGAATATCTAGCGGCAATGAGCAGTTCTTC. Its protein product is CASRISSGNEQFF.